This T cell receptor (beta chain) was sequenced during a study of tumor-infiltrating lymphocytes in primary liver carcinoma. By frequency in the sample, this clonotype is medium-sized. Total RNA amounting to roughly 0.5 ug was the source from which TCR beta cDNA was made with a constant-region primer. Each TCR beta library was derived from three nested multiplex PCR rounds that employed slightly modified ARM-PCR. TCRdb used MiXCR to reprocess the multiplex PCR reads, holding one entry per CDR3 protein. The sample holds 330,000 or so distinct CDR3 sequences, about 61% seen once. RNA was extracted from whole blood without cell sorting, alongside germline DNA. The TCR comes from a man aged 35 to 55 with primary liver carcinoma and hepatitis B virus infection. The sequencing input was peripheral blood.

The CDR3 sequence: CASSFDGASYEQYF. The CDR3 DNA reads TGTGCCAGCAGCTTTGACGGAGCTTCCTACGAGCAGTACTTC. The V and J genes are TRBV11-2 and TRBJ2-7; no clear D gene. Between the trimmed V and J ends, which lost 3 bases and 1 base, there was a span of 10 bases. This CDR3 is built from 14 residues. Per the germline V gene, CDR1 is SGHAT and CDR2 is FQNNGV.